This T cell receptor beta chain came from a study of graft-versus-host responses after intestinal transplantation. Trimming removed 6 bases at V and 9 bases at J, with 15 bases between. Germline values: CDR1 MNHEY, CDR2 SMNVEV (reference sequence). This CDR3 comprises 13 residues. Remarks on this clone: Its antigen is not known.

Profiled with immunoSEQ multiplex PCR; TCRdb holds only in-frame clones, not every one. The table lists more than 70,000 clones, 85% to 95% of them singletons. The source of this sequence is a human donor who was the organ donor for an intestinal transplant. This chain connects TRBV27 to TRBJ2-4; D possibly corresponds to TRBD1 (6 bases). The input for sequencing was unstimulated CD8+ T cells sorted from spleen or lymph node cells, taken before transplant. CDR3 in amino acids: CASSDILGGIQYF. The CDR3 bases are TGTGCCAGCAGCGACATACTAGGGGGCATTCAGTACTTC.